Below, 28 T cell receptor beta chains from the same sample are listed, as sequenced in a study of blood T cell repertoires in COVID-19. Libraries were prepared by immunoSEQ multiplex PCR; TCRdb keeps only in-frame clonotypes and omits some of them. The sample lists some 130,000 clones; 70% to 80% were seen once. Material: peripheral blood. Receptors were obtained from a man aged 55 to 70 who had recovered from COVID-19.

The chain joins TRBV5-1 to TRBJ2-7; TRBD1 might be the D (5 bases). V lost 1 base and J lost 2, with 10 bases in between. There are 14 residues in the CDR3. The germline CDR1 and CDR2 sequences are SGHRS and YFSETQ. The CDR3 loop is CASSLTGLPYEQYF. The CDR3 nucleotides read TGCGCCAGCAGCTTGACAGGTCTGCCCTACGAGCAGTACTTC. Together with reference TRBV5-1 and TRBJ2-7, the CDR3 gives the full variable domain: KAGVTQTPRYLIKTRGQQVTLSCSPISGHRSVSWYQQTPGQGLQFLFEYFSETQRNKGNFPGRFSGRQFSNSRSEMNVSTLELGDSALYLCASSLTGLPYEQYFGPGTRLTVT.

This clone was seen only once. The gene calls are TRBV10-3 and TRBJ1-5; TRBD1 might be the D (5 bases). The CDR3 sequence is 14 residues long. V was shortened by 2 bases and J by 4 bases, with 9 bases between the two germline ends. CDR1 is ENHRY and CDR2 is SYGVKD in the germline V gene. The CDR3 DNA sequence: TGTGCCATCAGTGAGGACAGCACGAATCAGCCCCAGCATTTT. Translating it yields CAISEDSTNQPQHF.

This chain connects TRBV5-1 to TRBJ2-2; 8 bases align to TRBD1. Looked up from germline, CDR1 is SGHRS and CDR2 is YFSETQ. CDR3 size: 16 residues. J was trimmed by 1 base and V by 2 bases; bases with no gene match: 4. The CDR3 reads CASSFRGRVNTGELFF. Here the CDR3 DNA reads TGCGCCAGCAGCTTCAGGGGGCGCGTGAACACCGGGGAGCTGTTTTTT.

The chain has TRBV4-3 and TRBJ2-7, with 8 bases identical to TRBD2. CDR3 size: 14 residues. Germline CDR1 reads LGHNA; CDR2 reads YSLEER. Losses at the gene ends were 4 bases for V and 0 bases for J; bases not matched to a gene: 2. CDR3 bases: TGCGCCAGCAGCCTAGCGGGGACCTCCTACGAGCAGTACTTC. It translates to CASSLAGTSYEQYF.

The chain's CDR3 is CASSQEAGDAREKLFF. The CDR3 DNA reads as TGTGCCAGCAGCCAAGAGGCCGGGGATGCGCGAGAAAAACTGTTTTTT. The genes are TRBV4-2 and TRBJ1-4; D remains ambiguous. The CDR3 is 16 residues long. V lost 0 bases and J 8 bases, leaving 16 bases between the germline ends. Per the germline V gene, CDR1 is LGHNA and CDR2 is YNFKEQ.

The CDR3 DNA sequence: TGTGCCAGCAGTTACCCCCGGGGGAGCTCCTACGAGCAGTACTTC. Its protein product is CASSYPRGSSYEQYF. The rearrangement uses TRBV6-2 or TRBV6-3 and TRBJ2-7; D is perhaps TRBD2 (6 bases). Germline V gene lookup returns CDR1 MNHEY and CDR2 SVGEGT. Trimming left V 2 bases short and J 0 bases short, with 11 bases between. This CDR3 is 15 amino acids long.

The chain carries TRBV10-3 and TRBJ2-1; the D is unclear. Trimming left V 4 bases short and J 5 bases short, with 9 bases between. This CDR3 comprises 13 residues. Per the germline V gene, CDR1 is ENHRY and CDR2 is SYGVKD. CDR3 amino acids: CAISVRQDNEQFF. The DNA of the CDR3 is TGTGCCATCAGTGTTCGGCAGGACAATGAGCAGTTCTTC.

The rearrangement uses TRBV19 and TRBJ1-2; 7 bases align to TRBD1. J lost 3 bases, V lost 3 bases, and 4 bases had no gene match. Germline CDR1 LNHDA, CDR2 SQIVND (reference sequence). This CDR3 is 14 amino acids long. In nucleotides, the CDR3 is TGTGCCAGTAGTATCACCGACAGGGACTATGGCTACACCTTC. Translated, it gives CASSITDRDYGYTF.

The gene calls are TRBV5-1 and TRBJ1-1; D unresolved. The CDR3 runs 14 residues. Germline V gene lookup returns CDR1 SGHRS and CDR2 YFSETQ. V was pared by 1 base and J by 1 base, with 8 bases between. The CDR3 region has the DNA TGCGCCAGCAGCTTGACGCGGCAGAACACTGAAGCTTTCTTT. It is translated as CASSLTRQNTEAFF.

The gene calls are TRBV4-1 and TRBJ2-3, with TRBD2 matching over 9 bases. CDR1 and CDR2 (germline): MGHRA, YSYEKL. The CDR3 is 17 residues long. V lost 0 bases to trimming and J lost 4 bases; unmatched junction nucleotides: 8. CDR3 sequence: CASSQEELAGWADTQYF. The CDR3 region has the DNA TGCGCCAGCAGCCAAGAAGAGCTAGCGGGGTGGGCAGATACGCAGTATTTT.

The genes are TRBV5-8 and TRBJ2-1; the D is unclear. The germline gives CDR1 SGHTS, CDR2 YDEGEE. With 4 bases removed from V and 0 bases from J, the gap between germline ends came to 14 bases. The CDR3 runs 16 residues. For the CDR3, the DNA is TGTGCCAGCAGCCCTCCGGCGGTGAGCTCCTACAATGAGCAGTTCTTC. It encodes CASSPPAVSSYNEQFF. Full variable domain (rest looked up from reference TRBV5-8 and TRBJ2-1): EAGVTQSPTHLIKTRGQQATLRCSPISGHTSVYWYQQALGLGLQFLLWYDEGEERNRGNFPPRFSGRQFPNYSSELNVNALELEDSALYLCASSPPAVSSYNEQFFGPGTRLTVL.

This sequence joins TRBV19 and TRBJ1-1; D is unclear. Trimming removed 5 bases at V and 2 bases at J, with 6 bases between. The CDR3 sequence is 12 residues long. CDR1 LNHDA and CDR2 SQIVND come from the germline V gene (reference sequence). DNA for the CDR3: TGTGCCAGTAGTTACTTAAACACTGAAGCTTTCTTT. This codes for CASSYLNTEAFF.

The rearrangement uses TRBV28 and TRBJ1-1, with a tentative D call TRBD1 (5 bases). The CDR3 covers 13 residues. Germline CDR1 MDHEN, CDR2 SYDVKM. V was shortened by 7 bases and J by 1 base, with 10 bases between the two germline ends. CDR3 nucleotides: TGTGCCAGCATTGTAGGGGCGAACACTGAAGCTTTCTTT. It encodes CASIVGANTEAFF.

This rearrangement joins TRBV19 to TRBJ1-4, with 8 positions matching TRBD1. This CDR3 is built from 15 residues. J gave up 7 bases and V 6 bases, and 10 bases lay outside the gene matches. Germline V gene sequence: CDR1 LNHDA, CDR2 SQIVND (reference sequence). The CDR3 reads CASSIQGARGEKLFF. CDR3 in DNA: TGTGCCAGTAGCATCCAGGGGGCGCGTGGTGAAAAACTGTTTTTT.

V is TRBV9 and J is TRBJ2-1, with 7 positions matching TRBD2. V gave up 0 bases and J gave up 8 bases; unmatched junction bases: 11. The CDR3 length is 16 residues. CDR1 and CDR2 (germline): SGDLS, YYNGEE. The CDR3 reads CASSVVSGGSADEQFF. CDR3 sequence (DNA): TGTGCCAGCAGCGTAGTTTCAGGCGGGAGCGCAGATGAGCAGTTCTTC. The variable domain in full, with the rest retrieved from reference TRBV9 and TRBJ2-1, is DSGVTQTPKHLITATGQRVTLRCSPRSGDLSVYWYQQSLDQGLQFLIQYYNGEERAKGNILERFSAQQFPDLHSELNLSSLELGDSALYFCASSVVSGGSADEQFFGPGTRLTVL.

The V call is TRBV28, the J call TRBJ1-5; D is uncertain. The CDR3 extends over 12 amino acids. CDR1 is MDHEN and CDR2 is SYDVKM in the germline V gene. The V end was cut by 2 bases, the J end by 4 bases, with 3 bases between. The CDR3 spells CASSLINQPQHF. The CDR3 DNA sequence: TGTGCCAGCAGTTTAATAAATCAGCCCCAGCATTTT. The full variable domain, with the rest looked up from reference TRBV28 and TRBJ1-5, is DVKVTQSSRYLVKRTGEKVFLECVQDMDHENMFWYRQDPGLGLRLIYFSYDVKMKEKGDIPEGYSVSREKKERFSLILESASTNQTSMYLCASSLINQPQHFGDGTRLSIL.

CDR3 amino acids: CAWSNLPGTDTQYF. CDR3 nucleotides: TGTGCCTGGAGTAACCTACCGGGAACAGATACGCAGTATTTT. The chain carries TRBV30 and TRBJ2-3, with D possibly matching TRBD2 (5 bases). The CDR3 has 14 amino acids. V was cut by 2 bases and J by 3 bases, with 12 bases left in between. In germline, CDR1 is GTSNPN, CDR2 SVGIG (reference sequence).

This clone occurred a few times. Other DNA sequences of this sample code for an identical CDR3. The chain links TRBV27 to TRBJ1-2; 8 nucleotides line up with TRBD1. The ends lost 3 bases at V and 7 bases at J; junction bases unmatched: 4. The CDR3 runs to 13 residues. Germline assignment: CDR1 MNHEY and CDR2 SMNVEV (reference sequence). The CDR3 region has the DNA TGTGCCAGCAGTTTCGACAGGGGCTCTGGCTACACCTTC. Translated: CASSFDRGSGYTF.

The chain links TRBV19 to TRBJ1-1; D gene ambiguous. The germline gives CDR1 LNHDA, CDR2 SQIVND (reference sequence). Trimming shortened V by 2 bases and J by 4 bases, and 17 bases separated the two germline ends. The length of the CDR3 is 16 residues. CDR3 DNA: TGTGCCAGTAGTATATCCTGGGCCAGGATGGGCACTGAAGCTTTCTTT. Translating gives CASSISWARMGTEAFF. Combining the CDR3 with reference TRBV19 and TRBJ1-1 gives the whole variable domain DGGITQSPKYLFRKEGQNVTLSCEQNLNHDAMYWYRQDPGQGLRLIYYSQIVNDFQKGDIAEGYSVSREKKESFPLTVTSAQKNPTAFYLCASSISWARMGTEAFFGQGTRLTVV.

This clone came up once. V and J are TRBV7-9 and TRBJ1-2, with D uncertain. CDR3 length equals 12 residues. V shed 0 bases and J shed 7 bases, with 6 bases lying between them. The germline V gene has CDR1 SEHNR and CDR2 FQNEAQ (reference sequence). The CDR3 nucleotides are TGTGCCAGCAGCTTAGCCCGAGCTGGCTACACCTTC. This gives the protein CASSLARAGYTF.

The chain combines TRBV29-1 with TRBJ2-1, with a possible D match to TRBD1 (7 bases). Germline V gives CDR1 SQVTM, CDR2 ANQGSEA. The CDR3 totals 13 residues. V was trimmed by 8 bases and J by 7 bases, leaving 18 bases between them. DNA for the CDR3: TGCAGCATGTGGCAGGGGGGTAGGAATGAGCAGTTCTTC. Its protein is CSMWQGGRNEQFF.

The chain links TRBV4-2 to TRBJ2-7, with a possible D match to TRBD1 (6 bases). The germline V and J ends were trimmed by 6 bases and 0 bases, with 12 bases remaining between them. Germline lookup yields CDR1 LGHNA and CDR2 YNFKEQ. The CDR3 is made up of 14 amino acids. The DNA of the CDR3 is TGTGCCAGCAGTAAAGGACAGTACTCCTACGAGCAGTACTTC. Its translation: CASSKGQYSYEQYF.

In the case of this clone: One end of the junction varies from germline; a read error may be responsible. V and J are TRBV7-7 and TRBJ2-1; 11 bases map to TRBD2. There are 15 residues in the CDR3. CDR1 is SSHAT and CDR2 is FNYEAQ in the germline V gene (reference sequence). Here the CDR3 reads CASSLVAGGPNEQFF. The CDR3 DNA reads TGTGCTAGCAGCTTGGTAGCGGGGGGGCCCAATGAGCAGTTCTTC.

CDR3 nucleotides: TGTGCCAGCAGCTTAGCCGGGACAGATTACAATGAGCAGTTCTTC. It is translated as CASSLAGTDYNEQFF. The gene calls are TRBV11-3 and TRBJ2-1, with 7 bases fitting TRBD1. From germline, CDR1 is SGHNT and CDR2 YENEEA. Trimming cost V 1 base and J 4 bases; bases outside gene matches: 4. This CDR3 spans 15 amino acids. The whole variable domain, remainder taken from reference TRBV11-3 and TRBJ2-1, is EAGVVQSPRYKIIEKKQPVAFWCNPISGHNTLYWYLQNLGQGPELLIRYENEEAVDDSQLPKDRFSAERLKGVDSTLKIQPAELGDSAVYLCASSLAGTDYNEQFFGPGTRLTVL.

This chain uses TRBV10-3 with TRBJ2-7; D is possibly TRBD1 (6 bases). This CDR3 comprises 16 residues. V lost 5 bases and J 0 bases, leaving 17 bases between the germline ends. CDR1 ENHRY and CDR2 SYGVKD come from the germline V gene. The CDR3 DNA is TGTGCCATCAGTCCAAATTCCGGGACAAACTCCTACGAGCAGTACTTC. As protein: CAISPNSGTNSYEQYF.

The rearrangement uses TRBV18 and TRBJ2-1, with 8 bases fitting TRBD2. Germline V gene data show CDR1 as KGHSH and CDR2 as LQKENI. J was trimmed by 8 bases and V by 1 base; bases with no gene match: 7. This CDR3 spans 15 amino acids. The CDR3 sequence is CASSPQAGEVHEQFF. In DNA form, the CDR3 reads TGTGCCAGCTCACCACAAGCGGGAGAGGTCCATGAGCAGTTCTTC.

The chain uses TRBV24-1 and TRBJ1-5, with D possibly matching TRBD1 (6 bases). Trimming removed 2 bases at V and 3 bases at J, with 10 bases between. CDR1 is KGHDR and CDR2 is SFDVKD in the germline V gene. This CDR3 has 15 amino acids. CDR3 bases: TGTGCCACCAGTGATTCGGGACACGTCAATCAGCCCCAGCATTTT. This encodes CATSDSGHVNQPQHF.

The chain employs TRBV18 and TRBJ2-1, with TRBD2 identical over 12 bases. The CDR3 totals 16 residues. Per germline, CDR1 KGHSH and CDR2 LQKENI. With 0 bases clipped from V and 7 bases from J, the junction kept 4 bases outside the gene matches. CDR3 residues: CASSPPGTSGQNEQFF. DNA of the CDR3: TGTGCCAGCTCACCACCCGGGACTAGCGGGCAAAATGAGCAGTTCTTC.